This paragraph covers one TCR beta chain sequence. This record belongs to a study of T cell clonotyping in hematopoietic cell transplantation. Across the study: Recipient samples before transplant were obtained post-cytoreduction.

TCRdb's table, derived via immunoSEQ multiplex PCR, lists solely in-frame clones and lacks some. The sample has roughly 5,700 clones, more than 75% seen once. Time point here: recipient sample about 28 days before transplant, after cytoreduction. J lost 8 bases, V lost 6 bases, and 19 bases had no gene match. Germline loops: CDR1 MGHRA, CDR2 YSYEKL. The CDR3 contains 18 residues. The source was peripheral blood mononuclear cells, collected before stem cell transplant. The origin of this receptor is a woman between 50 and 59 years old with acute myeloid leukemia. Some clones in this sample may be carry-over from other donors' samples. This chain joins TRBV4-1 and TRBJ1-6; 7 nucleotides align to TRBD1. In nucleotides, the CDR3 is TGCGCCAGCAGTCCCGACGTGGGGGACAGTCTCTGGTATTCACCCCTCCACTTT. It encodes CASSPDVGDSLWYSPLHF.